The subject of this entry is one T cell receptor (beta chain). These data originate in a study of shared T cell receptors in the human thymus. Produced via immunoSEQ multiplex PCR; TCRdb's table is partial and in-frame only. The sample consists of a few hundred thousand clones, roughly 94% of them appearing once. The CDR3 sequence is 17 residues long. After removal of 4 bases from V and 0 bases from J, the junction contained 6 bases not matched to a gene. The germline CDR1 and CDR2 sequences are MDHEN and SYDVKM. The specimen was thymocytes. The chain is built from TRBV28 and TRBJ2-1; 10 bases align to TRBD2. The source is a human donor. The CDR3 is CASSSYLAGGSYNEQFF. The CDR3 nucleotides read TGTGCCAGCAGTTCCTATTTAGCGGGAGGCTCCTACAATGAGCAGTTCTTC.